Shown below are 13 T cell receptor beta chains from a single sample sequenced in a study of CD8 T cells in ankylosing spondylitis. MiXCR, run by TCRdb on the 5' RACE reads, gives a single entry per CDR3 protein. The table records about 340,000 distinct CDR3 sequences, roughly 20% of them present only once. Sequenced sample: blood, either unsorted or a sorted T cell fraction (not recorded which). The receptors were sampled from a male donor with ankylosing spondylitis or in good health (not recorded which).

In this sample, this clonotype turned up once. The rearrangement links TRBV11-2 to TRBJ1-2; TRBD1 matches 9 bases. Germline loops: CDR1 SGHAT, CDR2 FQNNGV. V lost 3 bases and J lost 4; bases outside the gene matches: 6. The CDR3 totals 15 residues. The CDR3 region is CASSFGTGFGYGYTF. In DNA form, the CDR3 reads TGTGCCAGCAGCTTCGGGACAGGGTTCGGCTATGGCTACACCTTC.

This clonotype was recorded at least ten times. The V call is TRBV20-1, the J call TRBJ2-1; no clear D. The V end lost 5 bases, the J end lost 5 bases, and 19 bases lay between the germline ends. The CDR3 length is 15 residues. CDR1 is DFQATT and CDR2 is SNEGSKA in the germline V gene (reference sequence). The chain's CDR3 is CSAGPGLTSHNEQFF. DNA of the CDR3: TGCAGTGCTGGGCCGGGCCTCACATCCCACAATGAGCAGTTCTTC.

The J gene is TRBJ2-1, the V gene TRBV3-1; D perhaps matches TRBD1 (5 bases). V was trimmed by 4 bases and J by 7 bases, leaving 20 bases between them. CDR1 and CDR2 from the germline V gene are LGHDT and YNNKEL (reference sequence). The CDR3 covers 16 residues. CDR3 in amino acids: CASSRPPQGDENEQFF. The CDR3 DNA is TGTGCCAGCAGCCGCCCGCCCCAAGGGGATGAGAATGAGCAGTTCTTC.

This chain joins TRBV30 and TRBJ2-5, with 7 bases lining up with TRBD1. The germline V gene encodes CDR1 GTSNPN and CDR2 SVGIG (reference sequence). The junction had 6 bases not matched to a gene; V was cut back by 8 bases and J by 6 bases. The CDR3 extends over 11 amino acids. The chain's CDR3 is CARDRKKTQYF. The CDR3 DNA reads TGTGCCAGGGACAGAAAGAAGACCCAGTACTTC.

This clonotype was detected a few times. CDR3: CASSLSPSSSYNEQFF. CDR3 nucleotides: TGTGCCAGCAGTTTGTCCCCGTCAAGCTCCTACAATGAGCAGTTCTTC. This rearrangement joins TRBV27 to TRBJ2-1, with D uncertain. The CDR3 is 16 residues long. Germline V CDR1 and CDR2: MNHEY, SMNVEV (reference sequence). V was shortened by 3 bases and J by 0 bases, with 12 bases between the two germline ends.

The V call is TRBV10-3, the J call TRBJ2-2; TRBD2 is a possible D gene (6 bases). Trimming shortened V by 2 bases and J by 3 bases, and 7 bases separated the two germline ends. Germline CDR1 and CDR2: ENHRY and SYGVKD. CDR3 length: 14 amino acids. The CDR3 sequence is CAISEGGYTGELFF. CDR3 DNA sequence: TGTGCCATCAGTGAGGGGGGGTACACCGGGGAGCTGTTTTTT.

The chain joins TRBV20-1 to TRBJ2-7, with TRBD2 matching over 10 bases. The germline gives CDR1 DFQATT, CDR2 SNEGSKA (reference sequence). CDR3 length: 12 amino acids. Trimming cost V 3 bases and J 7 bases; bases outside gene matches: 3. As DNA, the CDR3 is TGCAGTGCTAGCGGGACTAGCGATGAGCAGTACTTC. It is translated as CSASGTSDEQYF.

This clonotype was found once. The chain carries TRBV29-1 and TRBJ2-3; D gene ambiguous. The CDR3 has 10 amino acids. CDR1 is SQVTM and CDR2 is ANQGSEA in the germline V gene. Trimming pared 7 bases from V and 2 bases from J, leaving 4 bases between. Here the CDR3 reads CSGSTDTQYF. The CDR3 nucleotides read TGCAGCGGGTCCACAGATACGCAGTATTTT.

In its sample, this clonotype was seen a few times. The chain links TRBV7-9 to TRBJ2-2; D might be TRBD1 (6 bases). Germline V lookup: CDR1 SEHNR, CDR2 FQNEAQ (reference sequence). V gave up 2 bases and J gave up 3 bases, with 13 bases separating them. CDR3 size: 16 residues. CDR3 nucleotide sequence: TGTGCCAGCAGCTTATCTGGGGGCCTCGACACCGGGGAGCTGTTTTTT. This gives the protein CASSLSGGLDTGELFF.

V is TRBV12-3 or TRBV12-4 and J is TRBJ2-3, with TRBD1 as a possible D gene (6 bases). The CDR3 extends over 16 amino acids. Trimming removed 5 bases from V and 4 bases from J, with 19 bases in between. In DNA, the CDR3 is TGTGCCAGCAGTCGACCGACCCCGACAGGCCCAGATACGCAGTATTTT. Amino acids: CASSRPTPTGPDTQYF.

V gene TRBV3-1 combines with J gene TRBJ2-3, with D unclear. This CDR3 contains 19 residues. Trimming shortened V by 3 bases and J by 0 bases, and 22 bases separated the two germline ends. Germline V gene lookup returns CDR1 LGHDT and CDR2 YNNKEL (reference sequence). CDR3 coding DNA: TGTGCCAGCAGCCAGCTCTATGTCGGCGGCCAGACAAGCACAGATACGCAGTATTTT. Translation: CASSQLYVGGQTSTDTQYF.

This clonotype showed up just a few times. V usage is TRBV11-2 and J usage is TRBJ1-1; D gene unclear. Germline CDR1 reads SGHAT; CDR2 reads FQNNGV. The CDR3 consists of 14 residues. V was cut by 5 bases and J by 5 bases, with 15 bases left in between. The CDR3 DNA reads TGTGCCAGCAGCCCAATCGACACCGTGACTGAAGCTTTCTTT. It is translated as CASSPIDTVTEAFF.

This chain connects TRBV9 to TRBJ2-2, with D perhaps matching TRBD2 (6 bases). Trimming removed 0 bases at V and 3 bases at J, with 12 bases between. Looked up from germline, CDR1 is SGDLS and CDR2 is YYNGEE. The CDR3 length is 16 residues. CDR3 region: CASSVGGDHYTGELFF. In DNA form, the CDR3 reads TGTGCCAGCAGCGTAGGCGGGGACCATTACACCGGGGAGCTGTTTTTT.